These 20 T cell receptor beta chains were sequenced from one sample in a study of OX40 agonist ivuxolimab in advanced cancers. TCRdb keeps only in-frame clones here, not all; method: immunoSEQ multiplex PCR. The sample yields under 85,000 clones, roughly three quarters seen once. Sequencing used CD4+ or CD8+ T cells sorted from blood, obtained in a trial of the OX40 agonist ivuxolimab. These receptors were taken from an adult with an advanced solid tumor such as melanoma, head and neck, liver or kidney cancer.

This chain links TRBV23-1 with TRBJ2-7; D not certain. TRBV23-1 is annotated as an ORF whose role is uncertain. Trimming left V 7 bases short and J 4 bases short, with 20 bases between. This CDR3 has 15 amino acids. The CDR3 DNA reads TGCGCCAGCAATTGGGTCGATAGGGCTCGATACGAGCAGTACTTC. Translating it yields CASNWVDRARYEQYF.

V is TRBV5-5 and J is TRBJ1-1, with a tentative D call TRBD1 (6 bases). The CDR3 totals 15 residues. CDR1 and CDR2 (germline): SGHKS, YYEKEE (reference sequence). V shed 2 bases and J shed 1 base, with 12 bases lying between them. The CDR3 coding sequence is TGTGCCAGCAGCTTAACGGACAGAGCGAACACTGAAGCTTTCTTT. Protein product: CASSLTDRANTEAFF. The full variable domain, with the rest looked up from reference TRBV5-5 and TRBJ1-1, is DAGVTQSPTHLIKTRGQQVTLRCSPISGHKSVSWYQQVLGQGPQFIFQYYEKEERGRGNFPDRFSARQFPNYSSELNVNALLLGDSALYLCASSLTDRANTEAFFGQGTRLTVV.

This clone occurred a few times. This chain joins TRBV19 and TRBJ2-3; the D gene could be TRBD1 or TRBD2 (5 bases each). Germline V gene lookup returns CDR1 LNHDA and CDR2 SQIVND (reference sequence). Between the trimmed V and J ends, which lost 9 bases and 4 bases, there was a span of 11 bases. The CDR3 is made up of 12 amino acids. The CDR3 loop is CASRRGADTQYF. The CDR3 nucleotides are TGTGCCAGCCGACGGGGCGCAGATACGCAGTATTTT.

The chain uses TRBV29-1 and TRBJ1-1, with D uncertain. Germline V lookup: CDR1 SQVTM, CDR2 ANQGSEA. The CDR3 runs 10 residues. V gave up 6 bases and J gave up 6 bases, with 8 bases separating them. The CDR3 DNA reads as TGCAGCGTCGAGGACCCTGAAGCTTTCTTT. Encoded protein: CSVEDPEAFF.

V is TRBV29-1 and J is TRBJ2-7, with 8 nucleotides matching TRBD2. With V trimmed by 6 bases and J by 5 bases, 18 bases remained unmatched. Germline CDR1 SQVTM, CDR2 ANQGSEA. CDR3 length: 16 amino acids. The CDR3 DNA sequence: TGCAGCGTCCGCGTAGCGGGGCCGGGTCTAGTCCACGAGCAGTACTTC. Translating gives CSVRVAGPGLVHEQYF.

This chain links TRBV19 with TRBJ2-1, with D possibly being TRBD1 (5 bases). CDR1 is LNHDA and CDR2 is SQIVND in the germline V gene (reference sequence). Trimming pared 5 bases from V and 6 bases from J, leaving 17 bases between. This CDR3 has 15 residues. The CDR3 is CASSPRQSQRNEQFF. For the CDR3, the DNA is TGTGCCAGTAGTCCGCGACAGTCTCAGCGCAATGAGCAGTTCTTC.

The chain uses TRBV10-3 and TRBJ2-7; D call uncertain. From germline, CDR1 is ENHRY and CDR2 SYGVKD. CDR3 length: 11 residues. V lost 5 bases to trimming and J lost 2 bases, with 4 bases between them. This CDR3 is CAISRAYEQYF. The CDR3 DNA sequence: TGTGCCATCAGTAGGGCCTACGAGCAGTACTTC.

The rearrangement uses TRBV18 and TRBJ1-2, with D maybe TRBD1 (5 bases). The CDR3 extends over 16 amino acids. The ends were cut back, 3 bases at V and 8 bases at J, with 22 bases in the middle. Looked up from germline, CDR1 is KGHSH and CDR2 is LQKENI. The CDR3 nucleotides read TGTGCCAGCTCACCTTTCAGGGCGGTGAAGGTGGGAGGCTACACCTTC. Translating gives CASSPFRAVKVGGYTF.

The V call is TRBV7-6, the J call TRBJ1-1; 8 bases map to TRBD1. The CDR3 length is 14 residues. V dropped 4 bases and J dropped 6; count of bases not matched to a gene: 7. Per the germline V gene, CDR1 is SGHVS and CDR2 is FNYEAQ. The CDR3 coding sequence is TGTGCCAGCAGCTCCGGACAGGGAGGGTCTGAAGCTTTCTTT. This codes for CASSSGQGGSEAFF.

The DNA for the CDR3 is TGTGCCACCAAGTGGGCAGACAGGGATGATGTGGGCTACACCTTC. Translation: CATKWADRDDVGYTF. The rearrangement uses TRBV19 and TRBJ1-2; 7 bases are shared with TRBD1. This CDR3 contains 15 residues. Germline V gives CDR1 LNHDA, CDR2 SQIVND (reference sequence). V shed 10 bases, J shed 8 bases, and the junction held 19 bases outside the gene matches. Filled out from reference TRBV19 and TRBJ1-2, the complete variable domain reads DGGITQSPKYLFRKEGQNVTLSCEQNLNHDAMYWYRQDPGQGLRLIYYSQIVNDFQKGDIAEGYSVSREKKESFPLTVTSAQKNPTAFYLCATKWADRDDVGYTFGSGTRLTVV.

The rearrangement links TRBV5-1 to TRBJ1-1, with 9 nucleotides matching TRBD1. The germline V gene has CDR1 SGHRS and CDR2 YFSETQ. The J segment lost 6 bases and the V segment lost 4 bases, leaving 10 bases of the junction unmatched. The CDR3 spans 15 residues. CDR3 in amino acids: CASSPTTGGRAEAFF. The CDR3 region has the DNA TGCGCCAGCAGCCCGACGACAGGGGGAAGGGCTGAAGCTTTCTTT. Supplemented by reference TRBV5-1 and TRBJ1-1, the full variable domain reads KAGVTQTPRYLIKTRGQQVTLSCSPISGHRSVSWYQQTPGQGLQFLFEYFSETQRNKGNFPGRFSGRQFSNSRSEMNVSTLELGDSALYLCASSPTTGGRAEAFFGQGTRLTVV.

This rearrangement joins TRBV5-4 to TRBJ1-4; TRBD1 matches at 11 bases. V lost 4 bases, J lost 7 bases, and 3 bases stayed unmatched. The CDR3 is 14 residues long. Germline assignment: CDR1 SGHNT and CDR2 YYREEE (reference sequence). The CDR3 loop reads CASSPGQGGEKLFF. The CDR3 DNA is TGTGCCAGCAGCCCGGGACAGGGGGGTGAAAAACTGTTTTTT.

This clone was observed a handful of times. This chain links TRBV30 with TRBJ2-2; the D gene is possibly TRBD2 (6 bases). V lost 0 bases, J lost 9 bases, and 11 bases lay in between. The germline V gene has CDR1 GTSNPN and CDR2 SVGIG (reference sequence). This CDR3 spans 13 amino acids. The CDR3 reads CAWSVGGVRELFF. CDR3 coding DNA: TGTGCCTGGAGTGTAGGAGGGGTGCGGGAGCTGTTTTTT.

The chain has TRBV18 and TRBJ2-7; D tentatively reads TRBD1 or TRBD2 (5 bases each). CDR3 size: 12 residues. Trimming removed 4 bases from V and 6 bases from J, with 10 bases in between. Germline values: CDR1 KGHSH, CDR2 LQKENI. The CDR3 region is CASSLGPFEQYF. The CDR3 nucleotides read TGTGCCAGCTCACTGGGACCTTTCGAGCAGTACTTC.

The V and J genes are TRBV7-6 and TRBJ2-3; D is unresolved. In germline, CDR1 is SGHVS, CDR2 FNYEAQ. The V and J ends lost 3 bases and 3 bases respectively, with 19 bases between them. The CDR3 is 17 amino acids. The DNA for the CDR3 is TGTGCCAGCAGCTTCCTACCGGATGGGTCAAGGACAGATACGCAGTATTTT. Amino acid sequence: CASSFLPDGSRTDTQYF. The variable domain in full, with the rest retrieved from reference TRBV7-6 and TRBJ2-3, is GAGVSQSPRYKVTKRGQDVALRCDPISGHVSLYWYRQALGQGPEFLTYFNYEAQQDKSGLPNDRFSAERPEGSISTLTIQRTEQRDSAMYRCASSFLPDGSRTDTQYFGPGTRLTVL.

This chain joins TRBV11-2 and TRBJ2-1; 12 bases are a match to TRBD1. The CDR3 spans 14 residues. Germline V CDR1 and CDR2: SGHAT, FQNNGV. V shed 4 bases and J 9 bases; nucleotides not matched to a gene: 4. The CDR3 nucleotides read TGTGCCAGCAGCTCGGGACAGGGGGCTATTGAGCAGTTCTTC. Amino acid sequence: CASSSGQGAIEQFF.

The CDR3 bases are TGTGCCAGTAGATTATTTGGCAATCAGCCCCAGCATTTT. Translated: CASRLFGNQPQHF. The chain employs TRBV19 and TRBJ1-5; D remains unclear. The CDR3 has 13 residues. Between the trimmed V and J ends, which lost 6 bases and 2 bases, there was a span of 8 bases. CDR1 and CDR2 from the germline V gene are LNHDA and SQIVND (reference sequence).

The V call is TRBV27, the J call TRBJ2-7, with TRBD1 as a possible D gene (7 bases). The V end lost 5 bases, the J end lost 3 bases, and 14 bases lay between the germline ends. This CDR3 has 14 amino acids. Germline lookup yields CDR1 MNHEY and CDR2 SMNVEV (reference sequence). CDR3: CASSRQGGGYEQYF. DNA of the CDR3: TGTGCCAGCAGTCGACAGGGAGGTGGCTACGAGCAGTACTTC.

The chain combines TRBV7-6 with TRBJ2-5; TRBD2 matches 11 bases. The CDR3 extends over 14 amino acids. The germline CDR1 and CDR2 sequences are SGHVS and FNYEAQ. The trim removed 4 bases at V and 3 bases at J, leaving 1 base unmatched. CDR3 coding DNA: TGTGCCAGCAGCTCGACTAGCGGGAAAGAGACCCAGTACTTC. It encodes CASSSTSGKETQYF.

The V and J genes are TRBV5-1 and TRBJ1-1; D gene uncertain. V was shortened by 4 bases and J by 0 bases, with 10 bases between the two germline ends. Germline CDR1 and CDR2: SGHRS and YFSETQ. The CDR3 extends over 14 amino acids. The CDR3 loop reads CASSESDVNTEAFF. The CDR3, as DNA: TGCGCCAGCAGCGAATCGGACGTGAACACTGAAGCTTTCTTT.